This entry lists 28 T cell receptor beta chains sequenced from one sample in a study of blood T cells in healthy people across ages. Together with a sample-barcoded 5' primer, a J-beta primer mix was included in a second PCR lasting about 6 to 11 cycles. TCRdb redid the calling of the 5' RACE reads with MiXCR, one entry per CDR3 protein. The table shows some 1.5 million distinct CDR3 sequences, with roughly 27% occurring only once. Material: blood. These receptors were collected from a woman aged 25 to 39 in good health.

The chain uses TRBV7-6 and TRBJ1-6; 7 positions agree with TRBD1. Germline V lookup: CDR1 SGHVS, CDR2 FNYEAQ. Trimming at V came to 6 bases and at J to 10 bases, leaving 9 bases not matched to a gene. The CDR3 has 14 residues. CDR3 in DNA: TGTGCCAGCAGTGTAGGGACAGTGCGATCACCCCTCCACTTT. Its translation: CASSVGTVRSPLHF.

This clonotype was seen only a few times. The gene calls are TRBV10-3 and TRBJ2-2; D ambiguous. Germline lookup yields CDR1 ENHRY and CDR2 SYGVKD. The CDR3 covers 14 residues. With 2 bases removed from V and 1 base from J, the gap between germline ends came to 5 bases. The CDR3 loop reads CAISETRNTGELFF. The CDR3, as DNA: TGTGCCATCAGTGAGACTCGGAACACCGGGGAGCTGTTTTTT.

This clonotype was seen only a few times. V usage is TRBV6-6 and J usage is TRBJ1-2; D is uncertain. The V end lost 7 bases, the J end lost 6 bases, and 12 bases lay between the germline ends. This CDR3 is built from 12 residues. Germline-derived CDR1 and CDR2 are MNHNY and SVGAGI (reference sequence). CDR3 protein: CASKVGSDGYTF. CDR3 sequence (DNA): TGTGCCAGCAAAGTAGGATCGGATGGCTACACCTTC.

This clonotype was detected ten times or more. The chain links TRBV5-1 to TRBJ2-7; 8 bases align to TRBD2. The CDR3 runs 16 residues. J gave up 1 base and V 5 bases, and 11 bases lay outside the gene matches. Germline-derived CDR1 and CDR2 are SGHRS and YFSETQ. The CDR3 coding sequence is TGCGCCAGCAGACGCGGAGCGGGGGACCGATCCTACGAGCAGTACTTC. This encodes CASRRGAGDRSYEQYF. The variable domain in full, completed from reference TRBV5-1 and TRBJ2-7, reads KAGVTQTPRYLIKTRGQQVTLSCSPISGHRSVSWYQQTPGQGLQFLFEYFSETQRNKGNFPGRFSGRQFSNSRSEMNVSTLELGDSALYLCASRRGAGDRSYEQYFGPGTRLTVT.

The gene calls are TRBV20-1 and TRBJ2-5, with TRBD2 matching over 9 bases. CDR1 and CDR2 from the germline V gene are DFQATT and SNEGSKA (reference sequence). This CDR3 comprises 14 residues. V shed 0 bases and J 5 bases; nucleotides not matched to a gene: 4. This CDR3 is CSAREGAGGETQYF. CDR3 DNA: TGCAGTGCTAGAGAGGGAGCGGGGGGTGAGACCCAGTACTTC.

The rearrangement joins TRBV7-2 to TRBJ1-5; weak D call: TRBD1 (6 bases). Germline CDR1 and CDR2: SGHTA and FQGNSA. V was trimmed by 7 bases and J by 7 bases, leaving 20 bases between them. The CDR3 is made up of 15 amino acids. DNA of the CDR3: TGTGCCAGCAAAATGACAGGACAATTTGGACAGCCCCAGCATTTT. This sequence encodes CASKMTGQFGQPQHF. Supplemented by reference TRBV7-2 and TRBJ1-5, the full variable domain reads GAGVSQSPSNKVTEKGKDVELRCDPISGHTALYWYRQSLGQGLEFLIYFQGNSAPDKSGLPSDRFSAERTGGSVSTLTIQRTQQEDSAVYLCASKMTGQFGQPQHFGDGTRLSIL.

The J gene is TRBJ2-6, the V gene TRBV4-1, with D perhaps TRBD2 (7 bases). Germline V lookup: CDR1 MGHRA, CDR2 YSYEKL. This CDR3 has 17 residues. V was pared by 1 base and J by 0 bases, with 10 bases between. The CDR3 here is CASSQGGGASGANVLTF. The CDR3 nucleotides are TGCGCCAGCAGCCAAGGAGGGGGGGCCTCTGGGGCCAACGTCCTGACTTTC.

This chain joins TRBV9 and TRBJ2-3, with D possibly matching TRBD2 (6 bases). The CDR3 contains 16 residues. Germline loops: CDR1 SGDLS, CDR2 YYNGEE. The germline V and J ends were trimmed by 4 bases and 1 base, with 16 bases remaining between them. The CDR3 protein is CASSPEGGIRTDTQYF. The DNA of the CDR3 is TGTGCCAGCAGCCCGGAGGGCGGGATTCGCACAGATACGCAGTATTTT.

This clonotype was seen ten or more times. The gene calls are TRBV7-9 and TRBJ1-2; D remains unclear. V was trimmed by 2 bases and J by 8 bases, leaving 12 bases between them. The CDR3 is made up of 13 amino acids. Germline V gene data show CDR1 as SEHNR and CDR2 as FQNEAQ (reference sequence). CDR3 region: CASSLSVEGGYTF. As DNA, the CDR3 is TGTGCCAGCAGCTTAAGCGTTGAAGGAGGCTACACCTTC. The full variable domain, completed using reference TRBV7-9 and TRBJ1-2, is DTGVSQNPRHKITKRGQNVTFRCDPISEHNRLYWYRQTLGQGPEFLTYFQNEAQLEKSRLLSDRFSAERPKGSFSTLEIQRTEQGDSAMYLCASSLSVEGGYTFGSGTRLTVV.

This clonotype was observed many times. The chain couples TRBV12-3 or TRBV12-4 to TRBJ2-5; TRBD2 agrees at 7 bases. The CDR3 runs to 13 residues. J lost 3 bases, V lost 7 bases, and 5 bases had no gene match. In DNA, the CDR3 is TGTGCCAGCACCCTCAGCGGGGAAGAGACCCAGTACTTC. Protein sequence: CASTLSGEETQYF.

A remark on this clonotype: A much larger clonotype is one base distant, so this may be a read error. The CDR3 loop is CAASTNPGGPNEQFF. CDR3 in DNA: TGTGCCGCGTCAACAAATCCCGGGGGGCCCAATGAGCAGTTCTTC. The chain joins TRBV6-1 to TRBJ2-1, with D possibly being TRBD2 (7 bases). Germline V gives CDR1 MNHNS, CDR2 SASEGT. The V end lost 11 bases, the J end lost 6 bases, and 23 bases lay between the germline ends. The CDR3 runs to 15 residues.

This clonotype came up many times. The chain couples TRBV20-1 to TRBJ2-4; 7 nucleotides match TRBD2. Germline values: CDR1 DFQATT, CDR2 SNEGSKA (reference sequence). There are 16 residues in the CDR3. With 1 base clipped from V and 0 bases from J, the junction kept 6 bases outside the gene matches. In DNA form, the CDR3 reads TGCAGTGCTAGAGCTGCTAGCGGTCTAGCCAAAAACATTCAGTACTTC. Protein product: CSARAASGLAKNIQYF.

In this sample, this clonotype turned up many times. V usage is TRBV9 and J usage is TRBJ2-1, with D perhaps being TRBD1 or TRBD2 (5 bases each). CDR1 and CDR2 (germline): SGDLS, YYNGEE. Trimming stripped 0 bases from V and 10 bases from J, with 17 bases between. This CDR3 contains 15 residues. CDR3 loop: CASSVEGTGFVEQFF. CDR3 nucleotide sequence: TGTGCCAGCAGCGTAGAGGGGACGGGCTTTGTGGAGCAGTTCTTC.

This clonotype was seen repeatedly, ten times or more. The CDR3 region has the DNA TGTGCCAGCAGCTTCGAAACGGAGACCCAGTACTTC. This translates into CASSFETETQYF. The rearrangement joins TRBV7-2 to TRBJ2-5; D is unresolved. Germline V gene lookup returns CDR1 SGHTA and CDR2 FQGNSA. The CDR3 length is 12 residues. With 3 bases removed from V and 5 bases from J, the gap between germline ends came to 7 bases.

This clonotype was found a few times. The J gene is TRBJ2-1, the V gene TRBV7-9; no definite D call. The V gene's germline CDR1 is SEHNR and CDR2 FQNEAQ (reference sequence). This CDR3 has 12 amino acids. The ends were cut back, 4 bases at V and 8 bases at J, with 9 bases in the middle. The CDR3 region has the DNA TGTGCCAGCAGCTCCCCCACAGATGAGCAGTTCTTC. Protein sequence: CASSSPTDEQFF.

Details on this clonotype: The CDR3 carries no conserved terminal phenylalanine or tryptophan, so it likely arises from a read error. Because the CDR3's place on the DNA is in doubt, the DNA is left out and the CDR3 is given as listed by TCRdb. The chain is built from TRBV10-3 and TRBJ2-5; the table gives TRBD1 as D, unverified against the DNA. The CDR3 has 9 residues if both end residues are counted. Germline assignment: CDR1 ENHRY and CDR2 SYGVKD. The CDR3 loop is CAIGNDRDI.

This clonotype was counted only a few times. V usage is TRBV28 and J usage is TRBJ1-2, with a weak D call TRBD1 (6 bases). Trimming left V 10 bases short and J 6 bases short, with 21 bases between. This CDR3 comprises 14 residues. Germline V lookup: CDR1 MDHEN, CDR2 SYDVKM. The CDR3 DNA follows: TGTGCCACCTCGGCGGGCGACAGGCTGAATGGCTACACCTTC. Translation gives CATSAGDRLNGYTF.

The chain is built from TRBV7-2 and TRBJ1-2, with 7 bases that match TRBD1. Germline V CDR1 and CDR2: SGHTA, FQGNSA. V lost 5 bases and J lost 5; bases outside the gene matches: 8. The CDR3 sequence is 14 residues long. CDR3 residues: CASSATGRDYGYTF. DNA of the CDR3: TGTGCCAGCAGCGCGACAGGGCGGGATTATGGCTACACCTTC.

This clonotype was seen only a few times. The V and J genes are TRBV20-1 and TRBJ2-1; TRBD2 aligns across 8 bases. The CDR3 spans 15 residues. CDR1 is DFQATT, CDR2 SNEGSKA, per germline (reference sequence). Trimming cost V 1 base and J 3 bases; bases outside gene matches: 5. CDR3 bases: TGCAGTGCTAGAGCCTTAGCGGGACACTACAATGAGCAGTTCTTC. Its translation: CSARALAGHYNEQFF.

The V gene is TRBV9, the J gene TRBJ1-5; 7 bases map to TRBD1. This CDR3 has 14 residues. V trimming: 3 bases; J trimming: 3 bases; junction bases outside the gene matches: 3. Germline CDR1 and CDR2: SGDLS and YYNGEE. The CDR3 nucleotides are TGTGCCAGCAGCGACGGACAGGTCAATCAGCCCCAGCATTTT. As protein: CASSDGQVNQPQHF.

About this clonotype itself: A much larger clone is a single base away; this may be a read error. V and J are TRBV4-1 and TRBJ2-7; 7 bases are shared with TRBD2. This CDR3 has 17 amino acids. Germline V gives CDR1 MGHRA, CDR2 YSYEKL. The CDR3 protein is CASGQDTGGRTSYEQYF. The CDR3 nucleotides read TGCGCCAGCGGCCAAGATACGGGAGGCAGGACCTCCTACGAGCAGTACTTC.

This clonotype was seen ten or more times. The V and J genes are TRBV2 and TRBJ2-7; D remains unclear. There are 14 residues in the CDR3. Germline lookup yields CDR1 SNHLY and CDR2 FYNNEI. V lost 4 bases and J 1 base, leaving 11 bases between the germline ends. The CDR3 reads CASSVQISSYEQYF. In DNA, the CDR3 is TGTGCCAGCAGTGTCCAGATAAGTTCCTACGAGCAGTACTTC.

This clonotype was seen just once. The chain carries TRBV29-1 and TRBJ1-1; D ambiguous. With 0 bases removed from V and 8 bases from J, the gap between germline ends came to 13 bases. Germline V CDR1 and CDR2: SQVTM, ANQGSEA. This CDR3 has 13 residues. The CDR3 bases are TGCAGCGTTGAAGATCTGGCCGGGCCGGAAGCTTTCTTT. It is translated as CSVEDLAGPEAFF.

This clonotype was seen ten or more times. One junction end disagrees with the germline gene, perhaps due to a read error. V and J are TRBV5-1 and TRBJ2-1; 8 bases are shared with TRBD2. Germline CDR1 and CDR2: SGHRS and YFSETQ. CDR3 length equals 15 residues. In nucleotides, the CDR3 is TGTGCCAGCAGCTTCACTAGCGGCTCCTACAATGAGCAGTTCTTC. Translation gives CASSFTSGSYNEQFF.

The chain joins TRBV7-6 to TRBJ1-5; D is unresolved. The CDR3 sequence is 14 residues long. Trimming stripped 7 bases from V and 1 base from J, with 11 bases between. Germline CDR1 is SGHVS and CDR2 is FNYEAQ. CDR3 DNA sequence: TGTGCCAGCACCGGAGGAGCAAGCAATCAGCCCCAGCATTTT. The encoded protein is CASTGGASNQPQHF. The whole variable domain, filled in from reference TRBV7-6 and TRBJ1-5, reads GAGVSQSPRYKVTKRGQDVALRCDPISGHVSLYWYRQALGQGPEFLTYFNYEAQQDKSGLPNDRFSAERPEGSISTLTIQRTEQRDSAMYRCASTGGASNQPQHFGDGTRLSIL.

The V and J genes are TRBV7-9 and TRBJ2-3, with 9 nucleotides matching TRBD2. The ends lost 4 bases at V and 2 bases at J; junction bases unmatched: 4. From germline, CDR1 is SEHNR and CDR2 FQNEAQ (reference sequence). The length of the CDR3 is 15 residues. The CDR3 is CASSSSGGNTDTQYF. The CDR3 region has the DNA TGTGCCAGCAGCTCCAGCGGGGGGAACACAGATACGCAGTATTTT. The whole variable domain, filled in from reference TRBV7-9 and TRBJ2-3, reads DTGVSQNPRHKITKRGQNVTFRCDPISEHNRLYWYRQTLGQGPEFLTYFQNEAQLEKSRLLSDRFSAERPKGSFSTLEIQRTEQGDSAMYLCASSSSGGNTDTQYFGPGTRLTVL.

This chain connects TRBV12-3 or TRBV12-4 to TRBJ2-1; D is unresolved. The CDR3 extends over 13 amino acids. V shed 5 bases and J shed 9 bases, with 14 bases lying between them. The CDR3 DNA is TGTGCCAGCAGTCGGCTGAGTGTCGGTGAGCAGTTCTTC. Protein product: CASSRLSVGEQFF.

V is TRBV20-1 and J is TRBJ2-5; 9 bases are shared with TRBD1. Matching the DNA end better, TRBJ2-7 makes the J call doubtful. Germline values: CDR1 DFQATT, CDR2 SNEGSKA (reference sequence). The CDR3 runs to 14 residues. DNA of the CDR3: TGCAGTGCTAACTCCGGGACAGGGATCTCCGAGCAGTACTTC. Translated: CSANSGTGISEQYF.